This T cell receptor (beta chain) stems from a study of regulatory dendritic cells for organ transplantation. Germline V gives CDR1 LNHDA, CDR2 SQIVND (reference sequence). The CDR3 sequence is 14 residues long. Points on this clone: Its antigen is undetermined.

Profiling relied on immunoSEQ multiplex PCR, and the TCRdb table lists in-frame clones only, not all of them. The table shows fewer than 50,000 clones, with about 89% occurring only once. Whole-study findings and limits: The authors noted considerable between-person heterogeneity in alloreactive memory CD8+ cells.

The chain joins TRBV19 to TRBJ2-5, with D unclear. The J call is in doubt because the DNA end fits TRBJ2-7 better. The source material was naive CD8+ T cells from blood. Subset indicated: CD45RA+ naive T cells. This TCR derives from a human donor in good health. The chain's CDR3 is CASSIGHSSYEQYF. The CDR3 coding sequence is TGTGCCAGTAGTATCGGGCACAGCTCCTACGAGCAGTACTTC.